This entry features one TCR beta chain sequence. The antigen is undetermined. The sample is drawn from a study of vaccination effects on CD4 cells after COVID-19. When around 10 days of culture had elapsed, CD4+ T cells were isolated. Participants each got two BNT162b2 or mRNA-1273 vaccine doses. Libraries were prepared by immunoSEQ multiplex PCR; TCRdb keeps only in-frame clonotypes and omits some of them. The sample has tens of thousands of clones, about 78% seen once; the top ten hold 4.3%. Trimming cost V 2 bases and J 5 bases, with 7 bases left between them. There are 12 residues in the CDR3. The germline CDR1 and CDR2 sequences are SGHRS and YFSETQ.

This TCR was sampled from a human donor who received a COVID-19 vaccine. The J gene is TRBJ2-5, the V gene TRBV5-1; D not resolved. The specimen comprised CD4+ T cells from PBMCs cultured without peptide, sampled after COVID-19 vaccination. The CDR3 DNA sequence: TGCGCCAGCAGCTTCTTGGGGGAGACCCAGTACTTC. Translation gives CASSFLGETQYF.